The clone carrying this T cell receptor (beta chain) was seen a handful of times. Its antigen remains unidentified. Genomic DNA constituted the template upon which TCR beta VDJ and CDR3 profiling was performed. TCRdb processed the reads anew with MiXCR; each CDR3 protein has one entry. The sample contains about 190,000 distinct CDR3 sequences, around 50% of which appear only once. This record belongs to a study of CD8+CD57+ T cells in acquired aplastic anemia. About the research overall: Healthy CD8+ samples averaged about 11.0 million reads.

Study-wide results and limits: CD8+ Simpson's diversity did not differ significantly between patients and controls. Overlapping CD8+ CDR3 repertoires of patients and controls contained about 27 shared sequences.

The CDR3 spans 14 residues. V was shortened by 3 bases and J by 1 base, with 10 bases between the two germline ends. From germline, CDR1 is MDHEN and CDR2 SYDVKM. The chain joins TRBV28 to TRBJ2-7; weak D call: TRBD2 (6 bases). This receptor was taken from a human donor in good health, serving as a control. Source material: sorted CD4+, CD8+, or CD8+CD57+ T cells (not recorded which) from PBMCs. The DNA of the CDR3 is TGTGCCAGCAGTTTGGAGGGTTCTTCCTACGAGCAGTACTTC. It encodes CASSLEGSSYEQYF.